This record concerns one T cell receptor beta chain sequence. Antigen specificity is unknown. Primers: 60 Vbeta forward and 13 Jbeta reverse. Using immunoSEQ multiplex PCR, the repertoire was profiled, and TCRdb retains in-frame clones only, with some absent. This table has 150,000 to 200,000 clones, approximately 80% appearing once. This entry is derived from a study of cytomegalovirus exposure and HLA in healthy donors. Study-wide results and caveats: Among the most significant clusters, several appeared linked to common viral pathogens in a later analysis.

V lost 0 bases to trimming and J lost 4 bases, with 14 bases between them. Germline V gene lookup returns CDR1 SGDLS and CDR2 YYNGEE. CDR3 length equals 15 residues. The clonotype originates from a young man in good health and CMV-seropositive. The chain couples TRBV9 to TRBJ2-7; D remains ambiguous. Sequenced sample: PBMCs. The CDR3 loop is CASSVDSGAGYEQYF. The CDR3 DNA is TGTGCCAGCAGCGTAGATTCAGGCGCTGGATACGAGCAGTACTTC.